The next 26 T cell receptor beta chains were all read from a single sample in a study of T cells after posttransplantation cyclophosphamide. Profiling relied on immunoSEQ multiplex PCR, and the TCRdb table lists in-frame clones only, not all of them. The sample contains over 20,000 clones, nearly 99% of which appear only once. The sequencing input was naive CD8+ T cells sorted from PBMCs. The receptors were gathered from a middle-aged man in good health, CMV-negative, and a related stem cell transplant donor.

The V call is TRBV6-6, the J call TRBJ1-5; D gene ambiguous. Per the germline V gene, CDR1 is MNHNY and CDR2 is SVGAGI (reference sequence). The ends were cut back, 0 bases at V and 7 bases at J, with 7 bases in the middle. This CDR3 spans 13 amino acids. CDR3: CASSYSTRQPQHF. The CDR3 region has the DNA TGTGCCAGCAGTTACTCTACCCGGCAGCCCCAGCATTTT.

The rearrangement uses TRBV4-1 and TRBJ2-1, with TRBD2 identical over 15 bases. CDR1 is MGHRA and CDR2 is YSYEKL in the germline V gene. This CDR3 has 16 residues. V was clipped by 3 bases and J by 7 bases; unmatched bases: 4. The CDR3 region is CASSQRTSGRGNEQFF. Written as DNA, the CDR3 is TGCGCCAGCAGCCAGAGGACTAGCGGGAGGGGGAATGAGCAGTTCTTC.

This sequence joins TRBV10-3 and TRBJ1-2, with 9 bases identical to TRBD1. The CDR3 has 17 amino acids. Germline CDR1 reads ENHRY; CDR2 reads SYGVKD. V lost 5 bases and J lost 3; bases outside the gene matches: 13. This CDR3 is CAISPTGGSSYDYGYTF. CDR3 coding DNA: TGTGCCATCAGTCCTACAGGGGGCTCTAGCTATGACTATGGCTACACCTTC.

The chain joins TRBV18 to TRBJ2-2; TRBD1 might be the D (5 bases). Trimming removed 3 bases at V and 7 bases at J, with 12 bases between. The CDR3 has 14 amino acids. Germline-derived CDR1 and CDR2 are KGHSH and LQKENI. CDR3 sequence: CASSPREGVGELFF. Written as DNA, the CDR3 is TGTGCCAGCTCACCCAGGGAAGGCGTCGGGGAGCTGTTTTTT.

This sequence joins TRBV15 and TRBJ2-7; D gene ambiguous. The germline V gene has CDR1 LNHNV and CDR2 YYDKDF (reference sequence). V was clipped by 5 bases and J by 7 bases, with 12 bases between them. The CDR3 is 12 amino acids. CDR3 region: CATSLAGREQYF. Here the CDR3 DNA reads TGTGCCACCAGCTTGGCAGGCCGGGAGCAGTACTTC.

This sequence joins TRBV7-8 and TRBJ2-5; no reliable D call. Trimming pared 4 bases from V and 1 base from J, leaving 10 bases between. This CDR3 has 14 amino acids. Germline CDR1 and CDR2: SGHVS and FQNEAQ. For the CDR3, the DNA is TGTGCCAGCAGCTCTAGGTCTCTCCAAGAGACCCAGTACTTC. Translated: CASSSRSLQETQYF.

The J gene is TRBJ1-2, the V gene TRBV27, with 7 bases aligning to TRBD1. Per germline, CDR1 MNHEY and CDR2 SMNVEV (reference sequence). This CDR3 region has 15 residues. The ends lost 5 bases at V and 4 bases at J; junction bases unmatched: 10. The CDR3 protein is CASSPSMGQFYGYTF. Here the CDR3 DNA reads TGTGCCAGCAGTCCATCCATGGGACAGTTCTATGGCTACACCTTC.

The chain couples TRBV4-2 to TRBJ2-1; D is perhaps TRBD2 (5 bases). V gave up 1 base and J gave up 2 bases, with 15 bases separating them. This CDR3 spans 17 amino acids. Germline CDR1 is LGHNA and CDR2 is YNFKEQ. Written as DNA, the CDR3 is TGTGCCAGCAGCCAAGCCCCACTGAGCGGAGCCTACAATGAGCAGTTCTTC. It codes for CASSQAPLSGAYNEQFF.

The rearrangement joins TRBV6-5 to TRBJ2-5; D is ambiguous. The J call may not be correct, given that the DNA end is closer to TRBJ2-7. The CDR3 spans 14 residues. The germline V gene has CDR1 MNHEY and CDR2 SVGAGI. DNA of the CDR3: TGTGCCAGCAGTTACTCGACAAGAGTGCACGAGCAGTACTTC. Translating gives CASSYSTRVHEQYF.

The J gene is TRBJ2-7, the V gene TRBV6-1; TRBD1 might be the D (6 bases). The CDR3 sequence is 20 residues long. Trimming shortened V by 3 bases and J by 0 bases, and 27 bases separated the two germline ends. Germline V gene lookup returns CDR1 MNHNS and CDR2 SASEGT. The CDR3 DNA reads TGTGCCAGCAGTGACCCCGAAAGGGACACTTCCTCGTGGGTCTCCTACGAGCAGTACTTC. Translated: CASSDPERDTSSWVSYEQYF.

This chain uses TRBV6-6 with TRBJ2-3; possibly TRBD2 for D (5 bases). Deletions cut 2 bases from V and 4 bases from J, with 7 bases between. The length of the CDR3 is 13 residues. CDR1 is MNHNY, CDR2 SVGAGI, per germline (reference sequence). This chain's CDR3 is CASSYPRADTQYF. The DNA of the CDR3 is TGTGCCAGCAGTTACCCGAGGGCAGATACGCAGTATTTT.

The chain employs TRBV13 and TRBJ1-2; 7 bases are shared with TRBD1. The V gene end was trimmed by 7 bases and the J gene end by 2 bases; junction bases not matched to a gene: 7. Germline CDR1 PRHDT, CDR2 FYEKMQ (reference sequence). The CDR3 is 14 residues long. In DNA form, the CDR3 reads TGTGCCAGCACTCTCCTGGGACAGAACTATGGCTACACCTTC. It is translated as CASTLLGQNYGYTF. Together with reference TRBV13 and TRBJ1-2, the CDR3 gives the full variable domain: AAGVIQSPRHLIKEKRETATLKCYPIPRHDTVYWYQQGPGQDPQFLISFYEKMQSDKGSIPDRFSAQQFSDYHSELNMSSLELGDSALYFCASTLLGQNYGYTFGSGTRLTVV.

The chain couples TRBV27 to TRBJ2-2, with D perhaps matching TRBD1 (5 bases). V was cut by 2 bases and J by 6 bases, with 10 bases left in between. Germline V lookup: CDR1 MNHEY, CDR2 SMNVEV (reference sequence). This CDR3 region has 14 residues. This CDR3 is CASSLTGFAGELFF. The CDR3 bases are TGTGCCAGCAGTTTAACAGGTTTCGCCGGGGAGCTGTTTTTT.

The chain uses TRBV21-1 and TRBJ2-7; the table's D gene call, TRBD2, was not cross checked with the DNA. TRBV21-1 is marked as a pseudogene. The CDR3 length is 15 residues. This chain's CDR3 is CASSKVPGTTYEQYF. DNA for the CDR3: TGTGCCAGCAGCAAAGTACCCGGGACTACCTACGAGCAGTACTTC.

The CDR3 DNA is TGTGCCTGGAGTTTCCGGTGGGCCTCCCCTCGCGATGAGCAGTTCTTC. It specifies CAWSFRWASPRDEQFF. V and J are TRBV30 and TRBJ2-1; no firm D call. The germline V and J ends were trimmed by 2 bases and 8 bases, with 22 bases remaining between them. Germline V gene sequence: CDR1 GTSNPN, CDR2 SVGIG (reference sequence). There are 16 residues in the CDR3.

The count of this clone is one. The chain joins TRBV12-5 to TRBJ2-1; 11 bases match TRBD2. CDR1 and CDR2 from the germline V gene are LGHNT and FRNRAP. After removal of 3 bases from V and 8 bases from J, the junction contained 9 bases not matched to a gene. The CDR3 sequence is 16 residues long. The CDR3 DNA is TGTGCTAGTGGTTTCGGTACTAGCGGGAGTGTCGATGAGCAGTTCTTC. Protein product: CASGFGTSGSVDEQFF.

This clone was observed once. This chain's CDR3 is CASSLPGEETQYF. DNA for the CDR3: TGTGCCAGCAGCTTACCGGGAGAAGAGACCCAGTACTTC. The V and J genes are TRBV5-5 and TRBJ2-5, with a possible D match to TRBD2 (6 bases). The ends were cut back, 2 bases at V and 3 bases at J, with 8 bases in the middle. Germline V gene sequence: CDR1 SGHKS, CDR2 YYEKEE (reference sequence). The CDR3 length is 13 residues. Together with reference TRBV5-5 and TRBJ2-5, the CDR3 gives the full variable domain: DAGVTQSPTHLIKTRGQQVTLRCSPISGHKSVSWYQQVLGQGPQFIFQYYEKEERGRGNFPDRFSARQFPNYSSELNVNALLLGDSALYLCASSLPGEETQYFGPGTRLLVL.

The V gene is TRBV5-1, the J gene TRBJ1-2; D remains ambiguous. The CDR3 runs 17 residues. Trimming pared 1 base from V and 2 bases from J, leaving 18 bases between. The germline CDR1 and CDR2 sequences are SGHRS and YFSETQ. CDR3 coding DNA: TGCGCCAGCAGCTTGTCTAGAGATTCGTCAGCAAACTATGGCTACACCTTC. Its translation: CASSLSRDSSANYGYTF.

Notes on this clone: A read error may account for a junction end that differs from germline. The chain links TRBV27 to TRBJ2-7, with D perhaps TRBD2 (5 bases). The CDR3 length is 13 residues. Germline V gene sequence: CDR1 MNHEY, CDR2 SMNVEV (reference sequence). The CDR3 spells CASSFSGSYGQYF. CDR3 DNA: TGTGCCAGCAGTTTCAGCGGCTCCTACGGGCAGTACTTC.

This chain connects TRBV5-4 to TRBJ2-2, with 9 bases lining up with TRBD2. The CDR3 runs 14 residues. V shed 10 bases and J 4 bases; nucleotides not matched to a gene: 8. Germline V lookup: CDR1 SGHNT, CDR2 YYREEE (reference sequence). The CDR3 loop is CAGGAGGGTGELFF. In DNA, the CDR3 is TGTGCCGGAGGGGCGGGGGGGGGCACCGGGGAGCTGTTTTTT.

The V call is TRBV11-2, the J call TRBJ2-1; D not certain. The germline V gene encodes CDR1 SGHAT and CDR2 FQNNGV. Deletions cut 5 bases from V and 13 bases from J, with 12 bases between. This CDR3 spans 11 amino acids. The CDR3 protein is CASSAWLSQFF. In nucleotides, the CDR3 is TGTGCCAGCAGCGCCTGGCTTAGCCAGTTCTTC.

V gene TRBV5-4 combines with J gene TRBJ2-1, with 14 bases that match TRBD2. CDR3 length: 16 residues. V gave up 7 bases and J gave up 5 bases; unmatched junction bases: 8. Germline CDR1 and CDR2: SGHNT and YYREEE (reference sequence). The CDR3 here is CASPGTSGRVHNEQFF. In nucleotides, the CDR3 is TGTGCCAGCCCCGGGACTAGCGGGAGAGTCCACAATGAGCAGTTCTTC.

The chain is built from TRBV9 and TRBJ1-2; D remains ambiguous. Trimming took off 3 bases at V and 8 bases at J, with 5 bases between the two ends. The CDR3 totals 10 residues. Per the germline V gene, CDR1 is SGDLS and CDR2 is YYNGEE. CDR3 amino acids: CASSGRGYTF. DNA for the CDR3: TGTGCCAGCAGCGGCAGGGGCTACACCTTC.

The chain employs TRBV30 and TRBJ2-1; the match to TRBD2 covers 9 bases. The ends lost 3 bases at V and 10 bases at J; junction bases unmatched: 10. The CDR3 extends over 14 amino acids. The germline CDR1 and CDR2 sequences are GTSNPN and SVGIG (reference sequence). CDR3 region: CAWSPGLAGDEQFF. Here the CDR3 DNA reads TGTGCCTGGAGCCCAGGTTTAGCGGGAGACGAGCAGTTCTTC.

This chain links TRBV27 with TRBJ1-5, with D hard to call. The CDR3 sequence is 13 residues long. CDR1 MNHEY and CDR2 SMNVEV come from the germline V gene (reference sequence). Trimming took off 4 bases at V and 4 bases at J, with 8 bases between the two ends. The CDR3 sequence: CASSWSRNQPQHF. As DNA, the CDR3 is TGTGCCAGCAGTTGGAGCAGAAATCAGCCCCAGCATTTT.

V and J are TRBV27 and TRBJ2-1; 9 bases match TRBD2. CDR3 length: 15 residues. CDR1 and CDR2 from the germline V gene are MNHEY and SMNVEV (reference sequence). V lost 4 bases, J lost 6 bases, and 7 bases stayed unmatched. CDR3 sequence reads: CASSYGGTSTNEQFF. CDR3 nucleotides: TGTGCCAGCAGTTACGGCGGGACTAGCACCAATGAGCAGTTCTTC.